This is a list of T cell receptor beta chains from one sample in a study of blood T cell repertoires in COVID-19. The data were produced by immunoSEQ multiplex PCR, yet TCRdb's version contains in-frame clones alone and is incomplete. The sample contains about 190,000 clones, roughly 81% of which appear only once. What was sequenced was peripheral blood. The receptor set was obtained from a woman in her 70s with active or convalescent COVID-19. Both conserved end residues are part of each CDR3.

v_call	j_call	cdr3_aa
TRBV11-2	TRBJ2-7	CASSYAGSSYEQYF
TRBV18	TRBJ1-2	CASSLLPRGTDIYGYTF
TRBV7-3	TRBJ1-5	CASSLTGESSNQPQHF
TRBV9	TRBJ2-3	CASSPPLSSTDTQYF
TRBV5-4	TRBJ2-5	CAWSRYQTGQETQYF
TRBV20-1	TRBJ2-5	CSASRREETQYF
TRBV4-2	TRBJ2-7	CASSQGLAGYEQYF
TRBV5-1	TRBJ2-1	CASSLGRRLAGGGDEQFF
TRBV2	TRBJ1-2	CASSSDNPPGYTF
TRBV5-1	TRBJ1-6	CASSLGQGGSPLHF
TRBV6-1	TRBJ2-7	CASSEALQGKEYF
TRBV19	TRBJ2-5	CASSIKWVGQQKQETQYF
TRBV3-1/TRBV3-2	TRBJ2-2	CASSLTGGGELFF